This TCR beta chain was identified in a study of early T cells in non-severe SARS-CoV-2 infection. The overall study: Unsorted whole-blood RNA was sequenced in bulk, leaving chains unpaired.

In its sample, this clonotype was seen a few times. Individual cDNA molecules each received unique molecular identifiers attached to them. TCRdb analysed the 5' RACE reads with MiXCR anew, one entry per CDR3 protein. This sample has tens of thousands of distinct CDR3 sequences; 6% to 7% occur once, and the top ten carry under 10%. The J segment lost 0 bases and the V segment lost 1 base, leaving 4 bases of the junction unmatched. Looked up from germline, CDR1 is DFQATT and CDR2 is SNEGSKA (reference sequence). The CDR3 length is 16 residues. The chain uses TRBV20-1 and TRBJ2-1, with 9 bases lining up with TRBD2. The receptor was isolated from an adult who was a healthcare worker with PCR-confirmed SARS-CoV-2 infection or an uninfected control (not recorded which). Sequenced material: whole blood. The CDR3 DNA reads as TGCAGTGCTAGAGGGAGACTAGCGGCCTCCTACAATGAGCAGTTCTTC. Translated: CSARGRLAASYNEQFF.